This T cell receptor (beta chain) derives from a study of blood T cell repertoires in COVID-19. Individuals aged roughly 18 to 95 years were recruited from roughly 23 US areas. Method: immunoSEQ multiplex PCR; TCRdb's copy keeps in-frame clones and lacks some. The repertoire holds 150,000 or so clones, with approximately 90% as singletons. Input material: PBMCs or T cells enriched from blood (not recorded which). This TCR came from a woman in her thirties or forties who had been exposed to COVID-19.

CDR3 in amino acids: CASSRDSPSSYNEQFF. CDR3 nucleotide sequence: TGTGCCAGTAGTCGGGACAGCCCTAGCTCCTACAATGAGCAGTTCTTC. The rearrangement joins TRBV19 to TRBJ2-1; 7 positions match TRBD1. The CDR3 runs 16 residues. Trimming cost V 5 bases and J 0 bases; bases outside gene matches: 7. The germline gives CDR1 LNHDA, CDR2 SQIVND (reference sequence). Supplemented by reference TRBV19 and TRBJ2-1, the full variable domain reads DGGITQSPKYLFRKEGQNVTLSCEQNLNHDAMYWYRQDPGQGLRLIYYSQIVNDFQKGDIAEGYSVSREKKESFPLTVTSAQKNPTAFYLCASSRDSPSSYNEQFFGPGTRLTVL.